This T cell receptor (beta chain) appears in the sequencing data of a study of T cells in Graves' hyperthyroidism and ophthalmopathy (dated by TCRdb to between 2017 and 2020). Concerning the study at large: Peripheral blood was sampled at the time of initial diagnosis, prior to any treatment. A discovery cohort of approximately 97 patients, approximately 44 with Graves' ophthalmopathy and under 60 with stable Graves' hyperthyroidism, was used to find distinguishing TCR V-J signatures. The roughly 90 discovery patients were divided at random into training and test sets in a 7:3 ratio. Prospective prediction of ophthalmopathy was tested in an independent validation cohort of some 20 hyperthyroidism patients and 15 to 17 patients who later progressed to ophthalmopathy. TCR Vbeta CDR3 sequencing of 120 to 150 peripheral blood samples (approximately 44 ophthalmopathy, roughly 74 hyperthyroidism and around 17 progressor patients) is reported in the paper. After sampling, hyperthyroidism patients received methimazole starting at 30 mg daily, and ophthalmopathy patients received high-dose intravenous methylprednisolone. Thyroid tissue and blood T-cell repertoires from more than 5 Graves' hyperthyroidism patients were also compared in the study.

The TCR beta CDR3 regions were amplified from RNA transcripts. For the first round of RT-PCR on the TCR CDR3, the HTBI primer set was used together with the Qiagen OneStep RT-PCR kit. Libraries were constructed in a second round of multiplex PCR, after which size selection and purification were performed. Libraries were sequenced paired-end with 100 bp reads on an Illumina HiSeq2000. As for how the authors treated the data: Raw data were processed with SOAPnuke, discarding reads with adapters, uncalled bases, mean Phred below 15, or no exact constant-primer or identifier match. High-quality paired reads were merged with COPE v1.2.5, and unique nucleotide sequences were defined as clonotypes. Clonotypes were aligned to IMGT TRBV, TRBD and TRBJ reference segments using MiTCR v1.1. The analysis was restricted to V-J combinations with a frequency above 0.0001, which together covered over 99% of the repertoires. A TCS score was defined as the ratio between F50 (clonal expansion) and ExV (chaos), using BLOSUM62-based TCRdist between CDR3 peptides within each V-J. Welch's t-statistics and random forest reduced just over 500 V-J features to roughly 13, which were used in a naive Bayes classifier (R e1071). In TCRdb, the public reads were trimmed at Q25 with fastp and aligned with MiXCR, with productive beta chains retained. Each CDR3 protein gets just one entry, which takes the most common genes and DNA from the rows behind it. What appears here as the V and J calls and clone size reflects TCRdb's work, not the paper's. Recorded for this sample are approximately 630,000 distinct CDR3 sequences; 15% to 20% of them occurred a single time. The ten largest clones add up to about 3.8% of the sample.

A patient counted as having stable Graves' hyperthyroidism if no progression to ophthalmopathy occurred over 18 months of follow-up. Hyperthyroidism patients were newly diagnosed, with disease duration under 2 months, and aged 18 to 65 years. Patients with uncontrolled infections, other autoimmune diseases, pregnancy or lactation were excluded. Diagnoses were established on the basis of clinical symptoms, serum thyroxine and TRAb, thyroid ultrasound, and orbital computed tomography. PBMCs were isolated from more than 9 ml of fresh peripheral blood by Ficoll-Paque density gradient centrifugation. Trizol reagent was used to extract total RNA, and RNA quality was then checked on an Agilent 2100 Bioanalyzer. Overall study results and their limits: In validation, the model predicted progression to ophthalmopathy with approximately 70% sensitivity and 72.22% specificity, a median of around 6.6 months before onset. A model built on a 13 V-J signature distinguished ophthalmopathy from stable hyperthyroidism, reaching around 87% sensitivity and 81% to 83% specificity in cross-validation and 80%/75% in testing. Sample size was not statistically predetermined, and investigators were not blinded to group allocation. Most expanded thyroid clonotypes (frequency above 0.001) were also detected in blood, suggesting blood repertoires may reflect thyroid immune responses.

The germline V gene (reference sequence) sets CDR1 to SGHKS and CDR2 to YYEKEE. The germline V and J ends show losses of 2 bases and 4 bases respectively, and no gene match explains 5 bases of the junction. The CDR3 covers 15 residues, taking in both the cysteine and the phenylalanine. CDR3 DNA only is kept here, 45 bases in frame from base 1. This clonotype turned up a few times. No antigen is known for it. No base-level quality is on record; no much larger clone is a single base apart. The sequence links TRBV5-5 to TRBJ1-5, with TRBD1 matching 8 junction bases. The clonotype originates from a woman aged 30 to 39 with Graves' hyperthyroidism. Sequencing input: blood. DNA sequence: TGTGCCAGCAGCTTAGGACAGGGTAGGAATCAGCCCCAGCATTTT. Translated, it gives CASSLGQGRNQPQHF. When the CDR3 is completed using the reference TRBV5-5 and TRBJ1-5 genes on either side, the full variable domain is DAGVTQSPTHLIKTRGQQVTLRCSPISGHKSVSWYQQVLGQGPQFIFQYYEKEERGRGNFPDRFSARQFPNYSSELNVNALLLGDSALYLCASSLGQGRNQPQHFGDGTRLSIL.